Listed below are T cell receptor beta chains from one sample, sequenced in a study of glioma-infiltrating T cells after dendritic cell vaccination. Method: immunoSEQ multiplex PCR; TCRdb's copy keeps in-frame clones and lacks some. The data contain around 92,000 clones, approximately 84% of them singletons. Here the sequenced sample was blood, taken after dendritic cell vaccination. The receptors stem from a human donor with glioblastoma. Each CDR3 is given with its conserved first and last residue.

TRBV10-3	TRBJ2-5	CAISEGLAGVETQYF
TRBV5-1	TRBJ2-7	CASSSGAGDEQYF
TRBV5-1	TRBJ2-1	CASSFGVKGTYNEQFF
TRBV5-6	TRBJ2-7	CASSWAGGASMREQYF
TRBV28	TRBJ2-7	CASSLIFGYEQYF
TRBV6-5	TRBJ2-7	CASSGTRLIQGEQYF
TRBV7-9	TRBJ2-7	CASSLPGLRSYEQYF
TRBV6-1	TRBJ1-1	CASMRDRVNTEAFF
TRBV30	TRBJ2-3	CAWNSGGVSTDTQYF
TRBV5-1	TRBJ2-4	CASSFGGAVSKNIQYF
TRBV4-1	TRBJ2-6	CASSQGQGQANVLTF
TRBV10-3	TRBJ2-6	CAISESPDSQFNNVLTF
TRBV7-6	TRBJ2-7	CASSLGQLYEQYF
TRBV7-2	TRBJ2-1	CASSWRDYNEQFF
TRBV5-1	TRBJ1-2	CASVEDPRDYGYTF
TRBV5-4	TRBJ1-2	CASSLGGDYYGYTF
TRBV5-6	TRBJ1-3	CASSLGGQGPGNTIYF
TRBV19	NA	CASSMWGGYEQYF
TRBV19	TRBJ2-7	CASRDRGSYEQYF
TRBV6-4	TRBJ1-5	CASSERDRGLQPQHF
TRBV5-1	TRBJ2-5	CASSLVQGIGETQYF
TRBV4-1	TRBJ1-2	CASSQPLRQGAQHGYTF
TRBV11-2	TRBJ2-7	CASSFGQAYEQYF
TRBV5-4	TRBJ1-3	CASSPREGNGNTIYF
TRBV2	TRBJ1-2	CASSEAPDDRGYGYTF
TRBV6-5	TRBJ1-1	CASSYSRGPAGTEAFF
TRBV5-1	TRBJ1-1	CASSLARGQMNTEAFF
TRBV4-1	TRBJ1-6	CASSPQSPSPLHF
TRBV6-5	TRBJ1-4	CASSSVVDRVAKLFF
TRBV7-9	TRBJ1-1	CASSLLTGNTEAFF
TRBV5-1	TRBJ2-7	CASSLFPGQGMYEQYF
TRBV13	TRBJ2-2	CASSLIGQEVGELFF
TRBV27	TRBJ2-2	CASKKERAATGELFF
TRBV29-1	TRBJ1-2	CSVWQGKGGYTF
TRBV29-1	TRBJ1-1	CSVRHTNTEAFF
TRBV28	TRBJ1-4	CASSPAATNEKLFF
TRBV5-1	TRBJ2-7	CASSPPGLAHYEQYF
TRBV5-4	TRBJ2-3	CASSQGPQREKKGTQYF
TRBV10-3	TRBJ1-4	CAISEGDRVAEKLFF
TRBV7-9	TRBJ2-1	CASSLTGGSYNEQFF